One and the same sample provided the 23 T cell receptor delta chains below, sequenced in a study of γδ T cells in repeated Plasmodium falciparum infection. TCRdb processed the multiplex PCR reads again with the CATT caller. The sample includes 93,000 or so delta-chain clones, 0.95% to 1% of them seen just once. Vgamma9/Vdelta2+ and Vdelta2-negative gammadelta T cells were flow-sorted from PBMC for bulk sequencing. The sequencing input was gamma-delta T cells from blood. The receptors derive from a pool of human donors (malaria-infected and uninfected, not separated).

In its sample, this clone was seen a few times. This probably arose from a read error, given a far larger clone one base away. Other DNA variants within this sample encode the same CDR3. J is TRDJ1 and V is TRDV2; 9 bases map to TRDD3. The J gene, not given by TCRdb, was assigned here from a germline match of the nucleotide sequence. The J segment lost 3 bases and the V segment lost 0 bases, leaving 13 bases of the junction unmatched. This CDR3 has 18 residues. In germline, CDR1 is GEAIGNYY, CDR2 EKD. The CDR3 is CACDTGLGDTLSADKLIF. In DNA form, the CDR3 reads TGTGCCTGTGACACCGGTCTAGGGGATACGCTTTCAGCCGATAAACTCATCTTT.

As regards this clone: TCRdb has a much larger clone's protein, which differs at residue 3 from the translation of this DNA, likely because of a read error; what is shown is the protein translated from the DNA. This chain uses TRDV2 with TRDJ1; 12 nucleotides match TRDD3. TCRdb offers no J gene call, so here the DNA was matched to germline to obtain one. Germline CDR1 is GEAIGNYY and CDR2 is EKD. This CDR3 spans 18 amino acids. Here the CDR3 DNA reads TGTGCCCGTGACAGGGTACTGGGGGATACCCTCTCCACCGATAAACTCATCTTT. Translation: CARDRVLGDTLSTDKLIF.

To note about this clone: The mismatch at residue 4 between this DNA's translation and the TCRdb protein of a much larger clone likely reflects a read error; the protein shown is translated from the DNA. CDR3 protein: CACGSLLSHTDKLIF. The CDR3 region has the DNA TGTGCCTGTGGCTCACTACTTTCCCACACCGATAAACTCATCTTT. The chain joins TRDV2 to TRDJ1, with D uncertain. Since TCRdb gives no J gene, matching the DNA to germline was used here to assign it. V lost 5 bases and J lost 0, with 15 bases in between. This CDR3 spans 15 amino acids. CDR1 and CDR2 (germline): GEAIGNYY, EKD.

Of note for this clone: The junction differs from germline at one of its ends, possibly a read error. This sample includes further DNA sequences coding for the same CDR3. The genes are TRDV1 and TRDJ1; 8 nucleotides match TRDD3. CDR1 is TSWWSYY, CDR2 QGS, per germline. The CDR3 length is 26 residues. This chain's CDR3 is CALGELFGGPVLTAYWGLPYTDKLIF. The CDR3 DNA reads TGTGCTCTTGGGGAGCTGTTCGGGGGGCCAGTCTTGACTGCGTACTGGGGGTTACCTTACACTGATAAACTCATCTTT.

This clone is termed medium-sized. The chain couples TRDV2 to TRDJ1, with TRDD3 identical over 13 bases. Losses at the gene ends were 4 bases for V and 0 bases for J; bases not matched to a gene: 13. Germline V lookup: CDR1 GEAIGNYY, CDR2 EKD. The CDR3 totals 19 residues. CDR3 sequence (DNA): TGTGCCTGTGAGCGTACTGGGGGATACGCAGGACCGTACACCGATAAACTCATCTTT. Translated, it gives CACERTGGYAGPYTDKLIF.

This clone occurred a few times. The protein that TCRdb holds for this DNA derives from a much larger clone and differs from the translated DNA at residue 4, which likely indicates a read error; the protein shown here is translated from the DNA. The chain joins TRDV2 to TRDJ1; TRDD3 agrees at 9 bases. Assignment of the J gene here rests on matching the DNA to germline, because TCRdb gives none. V shed 6 bases and J 2 bases; nucleotides not matched to a gene: 12. This CDR3 has 16 residues. Germline V gives CDR1 GEAIGNYY, CDR2 EKD. The CDR3, as DNA: TGTGCCTGTAACGGGGGATACAGTAGAGGAACCGATAAACTCATCTTT. Protein product: CACNGGYSRGTDKLIF.

Of note for this clone: This likely traces to a read error, being one base from a far larger clone. In the same sample, other DNA sequences code for this CDR3. The J gene was not called, though the V gene is TRDV2; the listed D gene, TRDD3, was not tested against the DNA. The CDR3 has 15 amino acids. Germline V gives CDR1 GEAIGNYY, CDR2 EKD. The CDR3 bases are TGTGCCTGTGACACCGGGGGGATACTAACCGATAAACTCATCTTC. Its translation: CACDTGGILTDKLIF.

In its sample, this clone was seen many times. Translating this DNA gives a protein that differs at residue 3 from the TCRdb one, which belongs to a much larger clone; a read error is likely, and the protein shown is this translation. At the DNA level, this CDR3 is encoded by other sequences in the same sample as well. The gene calls are TRDV1 and TRDJ1, with 9 bases matching TRDD3. Assignment of the J gene here rests on matching the DNA to germline, because TCRdb gives none. This CDR3 spans 18 amino acids. Germline V gene lookup returns CDR1 TSWWSYY and CDR2 QGS. The CDR3 DNA sequence: TGTGCTCCTGGGGAATTCGCCTGGGGGATGAAGACGACCGATAAACTCATCTTT. Its protein product is CAPGEFAWGMKTTDKLIF.

This clone was observed a few times. For this DNA, TCRdb reports the protein of a much larger clone, which diverges at residue 14, most likely from a read error; the protein presented here is translated directly from the DNA. V gene assignment gives TRDV1, but the J gene was left uncalled; the table's TRDD3 call for D was not verified on the DNA. This CDR3 region has 16 residues. CDR1 is TSWWSYY and CDR2 is QGS in the germline V gene. CDR3 residues: CALGELGCTGTDKPIF. DNA of the CDR3: TGTGCTCTTGGGGAACTAGGGTGCACTGGCACCGATAAACCCATCTTT.

This clone was seen only a few times. For this DNA, TCRdb reports the protein of a much larger clone, which diverges at residue 5, most likely from a read error; the protein presented here is translated directly from the DNA. V is TRDV2 and J is TRDJ1; 7 bases are a match to TRDD3. Because TCRdb records no J gene, it was assigned here through a match of the DNA to germline. After removal of 3 bases from V and 0 bases from J, the junction contained 18 bases not matched to a gene. The V gene's germline CDR1 is GEAIGNYY and CDR2 EKD. CDR3 length: 19 amino acids. The CDR3 DNA sequence: TGTGCCTGTGACTCGGTTGGTGGATACGACAACGACTACACCGATAAACTCATCTTT. It yields the protein CACDSVGGYDNDYTDKLIF.

This clone was detected only a few times. TCRdb has a much larger clone's protein, which differs at residue 9 from the translation of this DNA, likely because of a read error; what is shown is the protein translated from the DNA. J is TRDJ1 and V is TRDV1; weak D call: TRDD3 (6 bases). CDR3 length: 16 amino acids. V was cut by 3 bases and J by 1 base, with 15 bases left in between. CDR1 TSWWSYY and CDR2 QGS come from the germline V gene. CDR3 amino acids: CALGDLRGGVTDKLIF. The DNA of the CDR3 is TGTGCTCTTGGGGACCTACGAGGGGGAGTCACCGATAAACTCATCTTT.

Turning to this clone: A far larger clone is one nucleotide away, so this likely arose from a read error. Within the sample, other DNA sequences also encode this same CDR3. The genes are TRDV1 and TRDJ1, with D perhaps matching TRDD2 or TRDD3 (5 bases each). TCRdb records no J gene; here it was assigned by comparing the DNA to germline. V lost 2 bases to trimming and J lost 0 bases, with 46 bases between them. Per the germline V gene, CDR1 is TSWWSYY and CDR2 is QGS. The CDR3 has 27 amino acids. CDR3 sequence reads: CALGEARGAGGFPTSILLTQYTDKLIF. The CDR3 region has the DNA TGTGCTCTTGGGGAAGCCCGGGGAGCCGGGGGCTTCCCTACTTCCATCCTCCTTACTCAGTACACCGATAAACTCATCTTT.

As to this clone: A far larger clone is one base from this, pointing to a likely read error. Different DNA sequences within this sample yield the same CDR3. The J gene is TRDJ1, the V gene TRDV1; 10 nucleotides agree with TRDD3. The CDR3 spans 26 residues. Germline loops: CDR1 TSWWSYY, CDR2 QGS. After removal of 0 bases from V and 1 base from J, the junction contained 32 bases not matched to a gene. CDR3 loop: CALGELVPILPLLGDNEGAGTDKLIF. CDR3 sequence (DNA): TGTGCTCTTGGGGAACTGGTCCCAATCCTTCCCTTGCTGGGGGATAATGAGGGTGCGGGCACCGATAAACTCATCTTT.

As for this clone: The TCRdb protein comes from a much larger clone and disagrees with this DNA's translation at residue 16, likely due to a read error; the protein given here is derived from the DNA. The CDR3 sequence: CALGDPWSGTGGYGVRLIF. CDR3 nucleotide sequence: TGTGCTCTTGGGGATCCGTGGTCGGGTACTGGGGGATACGGCGTAAGACTCATCTTT. The V call is TRDV1, the J call TRDJ1, with 13 bases identical to TRDD3. V shed 3 bases and J 10 bases; nucleotides not matched to a gene: 20. CDR1 TSWWSYY and CDR2 QGS come from the germline V gene. CDR3 length: 19 residues.

Of note for this clone: With a far larger clone one base away, a read error is the likely cause. Other DNA sequences in this specimen translate into the identical CDR3. The chain employs TRDV1 and TRDJ1; 9 nucleotides match TRDD3. The CDR3 length is 18 residues. The V gene end was trimmed by 5 bases and the J gene end by 0 bases; junction bases not matched to a gene: 13. Looked up from germline, CDR1 is TSWWSYY and CDR2 is QGS. CDR3 loop: CALGFPTGGDKYTDKLIF. The CDR3 coding sequence is TGTGCTCTTGGGTTCCCAACTGGGGGAGACAAGTACACCGATAAACTCATCTTT.

This clone was seen many times. A far more abundant clone sits one base away, making this likely a read error. Other nucleotide sequences in the sample specify the same CDR3. This chain uses TRDV1 with TRDJ1; 13 bases line up with TRDD3. Germline assignment: CDR1 TSWWSYY and CDR2 QGS. The CDR3 extends over 21 amino acids. CDR3 in DNA: TGCGCTCTTGGGGAATGGAACTGGGGGATACGTCGGCCACCGTACACCGATAAACTCATCTTT. The encoded protein is CALGEWNWGIRRPPYTDKLIF.

As for this clone: A far larger clone is off by one base, so a read error is likely. This same CDR3 is encoded by further DNA sequences in the sample. No J gene was called, and the V gene is TRDV1; the table's D call, TRDD3, has no DNA check behind it. This CDR3 is 24 amino acids long. Germline CDR1 and CDR2: TSWWSYY and QGS. The DNA for the CDR3 is TGTGCTCTTGGGGAAAGAGTATGGCCTACCGGGGGATACGCCAGGGAAGGGAGGACCGATAAACTCATCTTC. This encodes CALGERVWPTGGYAREGRTDKLIF.

This clone was found a few times. This DNA translates differently at residue 9 from the TCRdb protein, which is that of a much larger clone; a read error is likely, and the protein shown is the DNA's own translation. This chain links TRDV1 with TRDJ1; no definite D call. Since TCRdb gives no J gene, matching the DNA to germline was used here to assign it. Germline CDR1 reads TSWWSYY; CDR2 reads QGS. The CDR3 runs to 16 residues. The V end lost 2 bases, the J end lost 0 bases, and 13 bases lay between the germline ends. CDR3 in DNA: TGTGCTCTTGGGGAAACAAGGGCCACGTACACCGATAAACTCATCTTT. Translated, it gives CALGETRATYTDKLIF.

Remarks on this clone: This DNA translates differently at residue 4 from the TCRdb protein, which is that of a much larger clone; a read error is likely, and the protein shown is the DNA's own translation. The rearrangement links TRDV2 to TRDJ1; TRDD2 matches at 8 bases. Because TCRdb records no J gene, it was assigned here through a match of the DNA to germline. V lost 5 bases, J lost 2 bases, and 27 bases stayed unmatched. Per the germline V gene, CDR1 is GEAIGNYY and CDR2 is EKD. CDR3 length: 21 residues. CDR3 in amino acids: CACGTLLPRLVVGSATDKLIF. The CDR3 region has the DNA TGTGCCTGTGGCACGCTCCTTCCTAGATTGGTGGTTGGCTCCGCAACCGATAAACTCATCTTT.

This clone has just a few counts. The amino acid sequence in TCRdb belongs to a much larger clone and departs from this DNA's translation at residue 7, likely a sequencing read error; the sequence shown is translated from the DNA. The chain is built from TRDV1 and TRDJ1; 11 bases map to TRDD3. Since TCRdb gives no J gene, matching the DNA to germline was used here to assign it. Germline loops: CDR1 TSWWSYY, CDR2 QGS. Trimming removed 2 bases from V and 3 bases from J; junction bases left unmatched: 14. The CDR3 has 19 amino acids. The CDR3 DNA follows: TGTGCTCTTGGGGAATACGTCTACTGGGGGATAGGGAAGTCCGATAAACTCATCTTT. It translates to CALGEYVYWGIGKSDKLIF.

As for this clone: A far larger clone is one nucleotide away, so this likely arose from a read error. Other DNA sequences in the same sample also yield this CDR3. The rearrangement links TRDV1 to TRDJ1, with D tentatively TRDD3 (5 bases). The J gene, missing from TCRdb, was assigned here through DNA to germline matching. Looked up from germline, CDR1 is TSWWSYY and CDR2 is QGS. The CDR3 covers 16 residues. CDR3 residues: CALGVPGTLFTDKLIF. Written as DNA, the CDR3 is TGTGCTCTTGGGGTCCCGGGGACCCTCTTCACCGACAAACTCATCTTT.

This clone has only a few counts. A far larger clone is a single base away, which makes a read error likely. The same CDR3 can be traced to other DNA sequences in this sample. The J gene is TRDJ1, the V gene TRDV1, with TRDD3 identical over 11 bases. The germline CDR1 and CDR2 sequences are TSWWSYY and QGS. V was clipped by 0 bases and J by 0 bases; unmatched bases: 6. CDR3 length equals 18 residues. CDR3 DNA sequence: TGTGCTCTTGGGGAACTGTACTGGGGGATAAGGTACACCGATAAACTCATCTTT. Translated: CALGELYWGIRYTDKLIF.

The table lists this clone with many counts. Written as DNA, the CDR3 is TGTGCTCTTGGGGAACATATACTAACCCGCGATTATATGTACACCGATAAACTCATCTTT. As protein: CALGEHILTRDYMYTDKLIF. The chain links TRDV1 to TRDJ1, with D uncertain. Deletions cut 1 base from V and 0 bases from J, with 24 bases between. Germline CDR1 reads TSWWSYY; CDR2 reads QGS. CDR3 length equals 20 residues.